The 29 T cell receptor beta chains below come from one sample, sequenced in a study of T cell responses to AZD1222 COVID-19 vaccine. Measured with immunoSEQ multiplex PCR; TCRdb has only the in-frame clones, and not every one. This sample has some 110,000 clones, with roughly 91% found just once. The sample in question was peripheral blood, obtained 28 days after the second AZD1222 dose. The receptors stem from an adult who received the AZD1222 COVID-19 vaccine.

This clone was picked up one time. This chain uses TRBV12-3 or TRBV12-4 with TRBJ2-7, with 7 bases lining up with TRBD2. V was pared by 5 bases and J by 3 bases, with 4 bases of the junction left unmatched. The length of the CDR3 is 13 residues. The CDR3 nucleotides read TGTGCCAGCAGTGCGACTAGCCGCTACGAGCAGTACTTC. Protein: CASSATSRYEQYF.

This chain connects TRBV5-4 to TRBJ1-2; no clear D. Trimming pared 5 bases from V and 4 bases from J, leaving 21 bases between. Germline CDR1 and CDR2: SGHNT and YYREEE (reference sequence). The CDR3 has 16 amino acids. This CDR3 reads CASSRNPPVAGYGYTF. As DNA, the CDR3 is TGTGCCAGCAGTCGGAACCCACCGGTCGCGGGCTATGGCTACACCTTC.

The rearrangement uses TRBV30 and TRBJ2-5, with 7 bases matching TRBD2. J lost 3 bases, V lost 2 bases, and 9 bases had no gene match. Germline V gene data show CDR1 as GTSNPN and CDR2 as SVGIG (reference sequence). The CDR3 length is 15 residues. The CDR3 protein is CAWSLGYAGEETQYF. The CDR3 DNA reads TGTGCCTGGAGTCTCGGTTATGCGGGGGAAGAGACCCAGTACTTC.

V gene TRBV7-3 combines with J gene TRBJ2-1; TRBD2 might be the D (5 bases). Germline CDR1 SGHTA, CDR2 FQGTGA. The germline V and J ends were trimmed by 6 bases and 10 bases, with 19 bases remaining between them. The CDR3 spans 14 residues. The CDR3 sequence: CASSPEAMGWEQFF. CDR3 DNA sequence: TGTGCCAGCAGTCCGGAGGCCATGGGATGGGAGCAGTTCTTC.

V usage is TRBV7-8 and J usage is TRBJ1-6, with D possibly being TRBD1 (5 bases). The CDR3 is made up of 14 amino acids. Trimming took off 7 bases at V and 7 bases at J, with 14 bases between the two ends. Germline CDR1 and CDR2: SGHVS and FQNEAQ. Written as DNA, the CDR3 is TGTGCCAGCACCGGGGGGGGTTGGAATTCACCCCTCCACTTT. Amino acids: CASTGGGWNSPLHF.

The DNA of the CDR3 is TGTGCCAGCAGCCCACAGGGTTCCCCATTATACGAGCAGTACTTC. Protein: CASSPQGSPLYEQYF. The J gene is TRBJ2-7, the V gene TRBV27; tentative D call: TRBD1 (6 bases). The length of the CDR3 is 15 residues. Germline-derived CDR1 and CDR2 are MNHEY and SMNVEV (reference sequence). V was cut by 6 bases and J by 4 bases, with 19 bases left in between.

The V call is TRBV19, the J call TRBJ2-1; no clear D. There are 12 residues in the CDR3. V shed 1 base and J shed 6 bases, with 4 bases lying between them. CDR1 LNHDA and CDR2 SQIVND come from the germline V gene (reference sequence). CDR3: CASSIVPNEQFF. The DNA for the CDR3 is TGTGCCAGTAGTATAGTCCCCAATGAGCAGTTCTTC.

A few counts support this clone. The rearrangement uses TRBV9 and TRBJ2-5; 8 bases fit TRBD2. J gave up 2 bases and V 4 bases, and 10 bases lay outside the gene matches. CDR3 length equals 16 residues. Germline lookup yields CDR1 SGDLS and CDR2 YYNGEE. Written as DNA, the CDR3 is TGTGCCAGCAGCCCGCGGACTAGCAAGACGCAAGAGACCCAGTACTTC. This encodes CASSPRTSKTQETQYF.

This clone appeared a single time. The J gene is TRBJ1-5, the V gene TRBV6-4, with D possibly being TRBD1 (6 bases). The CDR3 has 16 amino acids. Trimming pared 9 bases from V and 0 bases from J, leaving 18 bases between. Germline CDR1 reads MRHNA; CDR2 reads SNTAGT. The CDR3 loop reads CASSPDSGDSNQPQHF. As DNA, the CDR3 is TGTGCCAGTAGTCCCGACTCAGGGGATAGCAATCAGCCCCAGCATTTT.

Here the CDR3 DNA reads TGCAGCGTTGCGGGACAAGTCTATGGCTACACCTTC. Its translation is CSVAGQVYGYTF. J is TRBJ1-2 and V is TRBV29-1; maybe TRBD1 (6 bases). Looked up from germline, CDR1 is SQVTM and CDR2 is ANQGSEA. The CDR3 is 12 amino acids. Trimming left V 4 bases short and J 4 bases short, with 10 bases between.

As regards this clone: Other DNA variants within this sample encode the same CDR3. CDR3 residues: CASSQDRYSNQPQHF. CDR3 sequence (DNA): TGCGCCAGCAGCCAAGACCGCTATAGCAATCAGCCCCAGCATTTT. The chain couples TRBV4-3 to TRBJ1-5; D remains ambiguous. Germline CDR1 reads LGHNA; CDR2 reads YSLEER. Trimming shortened V by 0 bases and J by 0 bases, and 6 bases separated the two germline ends. The CDR3 length is 15 residues.

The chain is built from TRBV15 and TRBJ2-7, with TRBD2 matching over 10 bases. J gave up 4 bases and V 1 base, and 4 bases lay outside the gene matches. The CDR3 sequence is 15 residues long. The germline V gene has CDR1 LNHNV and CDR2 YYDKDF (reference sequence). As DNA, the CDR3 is TGTGCCACCAGCAGAGGACTAGCGGGTGTGTACGAGCAGTACTTC. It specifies CATSRGLAGVYEQYF.

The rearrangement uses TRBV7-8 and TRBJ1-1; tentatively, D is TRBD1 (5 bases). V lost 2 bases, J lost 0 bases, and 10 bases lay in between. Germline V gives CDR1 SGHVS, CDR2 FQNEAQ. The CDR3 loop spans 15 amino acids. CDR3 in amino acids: CASSLRWGVNTEAFF. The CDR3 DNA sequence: TGTGCCAGCAGCTTAAGGTGGGGGGTGAACACTGAAGCTTTCTTT. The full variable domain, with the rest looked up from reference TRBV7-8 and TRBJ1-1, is GAGVSQSPRYKVAKRGQDVALRCDPISGHVSLFWYQQALGQGPEFLTYFQNEAQLDKSGLPSDRFFAERPEGSVSTLKIQRTQQEDSAVYLCASSLRWGVNTEAFFGQGTRLTVV.

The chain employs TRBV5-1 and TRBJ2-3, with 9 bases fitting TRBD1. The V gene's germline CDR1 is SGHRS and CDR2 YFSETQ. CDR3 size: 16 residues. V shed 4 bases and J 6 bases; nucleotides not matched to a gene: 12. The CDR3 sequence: CASSLGGQGFVDTQYF. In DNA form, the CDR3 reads TGCGCCAGCAGCCTTGGGGGACAGGGCTTTGTGGATACGCAGTATTTT.

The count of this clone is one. CDR3 region: CASSGAFSGANVLTF. In DNA form, the CDR3 reads TGCGCCAGCAGTGGCGCTTTCTCTGGGGCCAACGTCCTGACTTTC. The chain has TRBV10-2 and TRBJ2-6; D ambiguous. CDR3 length: 15 residues. V dropped 4 bases and J dropped 0 bases, with 7 bases sitting between them. The germline V gene has CDR1 WSHSY and CDR2 SAAADI.

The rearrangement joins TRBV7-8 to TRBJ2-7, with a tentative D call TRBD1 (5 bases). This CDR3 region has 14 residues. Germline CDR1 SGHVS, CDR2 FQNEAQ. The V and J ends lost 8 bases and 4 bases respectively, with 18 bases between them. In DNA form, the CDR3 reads TGTGCCAGCGCGCAGGGTGTCCCCATATACGAGCAGTACTTC. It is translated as CASAQGVPIYEQYF. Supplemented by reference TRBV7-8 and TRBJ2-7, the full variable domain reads GAGVSQSPRYKVAKRGQDVALRCDPISGHVSLFWYQQALGQGPEFLTYFQNEAQLDKSGLPSDRFFAERPEGSVSTLKIQRTQQEDSAVYLCASAQGVPIYEQYFGPGTRLTVT.

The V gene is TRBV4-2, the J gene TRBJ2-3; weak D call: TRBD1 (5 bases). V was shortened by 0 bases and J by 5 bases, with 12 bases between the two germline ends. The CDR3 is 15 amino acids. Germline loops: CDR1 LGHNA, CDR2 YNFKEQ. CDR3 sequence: CASSQDFQGLDTQYF. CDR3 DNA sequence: TGTGCCAGCAGCCAAGATTTCCAGGGTCTAGATACGCAGTATTTT.

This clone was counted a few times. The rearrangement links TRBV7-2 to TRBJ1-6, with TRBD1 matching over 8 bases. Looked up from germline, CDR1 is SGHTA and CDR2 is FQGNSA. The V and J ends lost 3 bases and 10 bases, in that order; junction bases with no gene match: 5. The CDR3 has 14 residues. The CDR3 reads CASSLDRVRSPLHF. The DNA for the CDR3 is TGTGCCAGCAGCTTGGACAGGGTCCGGTCACCCCTCCACTTT.

CDR3 region: CASTKLSEQYF. Here the CDR3 DNA reads TGTGCCAGCACCAAGCTCTCCGAGCAGTACTTC. J is TRBJ2-7 and V is TRBV28; no firm D call. The CDR3 contains 11 residues. V shed 7 bases and J shed 6 bases, with 10 bases lying between them. Looked up from germline, CDR1 is MDHEN and CDR2 is SYDVKM.

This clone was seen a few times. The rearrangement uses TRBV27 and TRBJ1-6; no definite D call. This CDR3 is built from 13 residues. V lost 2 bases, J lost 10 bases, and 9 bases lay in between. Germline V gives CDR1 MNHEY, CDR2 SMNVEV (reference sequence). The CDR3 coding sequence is TGTGCCAGCAGTTTAATTGTAGAATCACCCCTCCACTTT. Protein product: CASSLIVESPLHF.

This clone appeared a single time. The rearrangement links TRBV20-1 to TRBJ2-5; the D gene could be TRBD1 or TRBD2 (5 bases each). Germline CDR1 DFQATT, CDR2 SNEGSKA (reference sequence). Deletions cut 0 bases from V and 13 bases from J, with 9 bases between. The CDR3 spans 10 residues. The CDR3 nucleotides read TGCAGTGCTAGAGACAGGGAGCTGTACTTC. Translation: CSARDRELYF.

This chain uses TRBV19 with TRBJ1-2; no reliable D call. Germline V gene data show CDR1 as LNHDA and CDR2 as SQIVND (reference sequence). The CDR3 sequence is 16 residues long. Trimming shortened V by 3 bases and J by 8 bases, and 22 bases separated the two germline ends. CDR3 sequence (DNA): TGTGCCAGTAGTATGAGTTACGGGAGCCGAGGGATCGGCTACACCTTC. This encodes CASSMSYGSRGIGYTF.

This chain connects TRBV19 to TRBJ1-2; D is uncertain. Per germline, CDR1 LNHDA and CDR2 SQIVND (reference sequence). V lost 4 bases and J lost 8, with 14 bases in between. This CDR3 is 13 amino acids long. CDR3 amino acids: CASSKTEARGYTF. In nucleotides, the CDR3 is TGTGCCAGTAGTAAAACGGAGGCTCGAGGCTACACCTTC.

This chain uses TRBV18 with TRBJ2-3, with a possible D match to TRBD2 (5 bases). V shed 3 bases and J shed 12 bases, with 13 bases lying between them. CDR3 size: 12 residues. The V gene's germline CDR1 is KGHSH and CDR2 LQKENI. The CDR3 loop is CASSPMRALQYF. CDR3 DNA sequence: TGTGCCAGCTCACCGATGAGGGCCCTTCAGTATTTT.

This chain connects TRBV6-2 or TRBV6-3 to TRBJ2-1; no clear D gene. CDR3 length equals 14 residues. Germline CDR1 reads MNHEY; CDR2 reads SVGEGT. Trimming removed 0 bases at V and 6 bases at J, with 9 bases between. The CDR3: CASSYSASANEQFF. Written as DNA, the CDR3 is TGTGCCAGCAGTTACTCGGCATCTGCCAATGAGCAGTTCTTC.

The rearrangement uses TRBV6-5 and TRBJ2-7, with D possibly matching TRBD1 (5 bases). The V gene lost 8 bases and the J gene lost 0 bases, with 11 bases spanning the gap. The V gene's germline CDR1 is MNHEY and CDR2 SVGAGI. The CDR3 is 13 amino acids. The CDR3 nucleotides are TGTGCCAGCTCCAGGGCAGTCTCCTACGAGCAGTACTTC. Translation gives CASSRAVSYEQYF.

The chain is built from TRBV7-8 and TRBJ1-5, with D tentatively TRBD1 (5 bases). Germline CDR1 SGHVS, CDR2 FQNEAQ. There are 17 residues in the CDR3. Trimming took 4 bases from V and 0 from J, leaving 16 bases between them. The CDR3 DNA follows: TGTGCCAGCAGCTCCTTCGACAGACGCTATAGCAATCAGCCCCAGCATTTT. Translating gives CASSSFDRRYSNQPQHF.

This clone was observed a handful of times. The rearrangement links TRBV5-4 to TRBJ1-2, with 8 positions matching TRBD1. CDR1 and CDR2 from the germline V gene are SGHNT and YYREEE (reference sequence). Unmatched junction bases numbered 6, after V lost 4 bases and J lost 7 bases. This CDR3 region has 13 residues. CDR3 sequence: CASSRQGAGGYTF. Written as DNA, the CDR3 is TGTGCCAGCAGCAGGCAGGGGGCAGGTGGCTACACCTTC.

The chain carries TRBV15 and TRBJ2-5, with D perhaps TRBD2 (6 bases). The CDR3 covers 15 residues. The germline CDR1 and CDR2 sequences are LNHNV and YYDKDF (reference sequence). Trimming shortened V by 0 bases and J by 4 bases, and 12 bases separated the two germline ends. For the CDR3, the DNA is TGTGCCACCAGCAGAGATCGGGGAGGTCTAGAGACCCAGTACTTC. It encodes CATSRDRGGLETQYF. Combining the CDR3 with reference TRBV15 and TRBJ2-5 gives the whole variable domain DAMVIQNPRYQVTQFGKPVTLSCSQTLNHNVMYWYQQKSSQAPKLLFHYYDKDFNNEADTPDNFQSRRPNTSFCFLDIRSPGLGDTAMYLCATSRDRGGLETQYFGPGTRLLVL.